These 15 T cell receptor beta chains originate from one sample sequenced in a study of siplizumab effects on memory and regulatory T cells. Libraries were prepared by immunoSEQ multiplex PCR; TCRdb keeps only in-frame clonotypes and omits some of them. The sample lists over 85,000 clones, about 93% occurring once. The sample consisted of CD4+ T cells sorted from blood. The receptor source for this set is a human donor in good health.

This chain links TRBV28 with TRBJ1-4; no definite D call. Looked up from germline, CDR1 is MDHEN and CDR2 is SYDVKM. CDR3 size: 14 residues. V was cut by 5 bases and J by 0 bases, with 7 bases left in between. The CDR3 here is CASSLVATNEKLFF. CDR3 sequence (DNA): TGTGCCAGCAGTCTAGTTGCAACTAATGAAAAACTGTTTTTT. The entire variable domain, with the rest obtained from reference TRBV28 and TRBJ1-4, is as follows: DVKVTQSSRYLVKRTGEKVFLECVQDMDHENMFWYRQDPGLGLRLIYFSYDVKMKEKGDIPEGYSVSREKKERFSLILESASTNQTSMYLCASSLVATNEKLFFGSGTQLSVL.

V usage is TRBV7-6 and J usage is TRBJ2-1; 12 bases agree with TRBD1. V dropped 2 bases and J dropped 9; count of bases not matched to a gene: 14. Germline CDR1 and CDR2: SGHVS and FNYEAQ. The CDR3 totals 18 residues. CDR3 sequence (DNA): TGTGCCAGCAGCTTACGAGTAGGGTCCGGGACAGGGGGCCCTGAGCAGTTCTTC. It specifies CASSLRVGSGTGGPEQFF.

The chain uses TRBV7-9 and TRBJ2-4, with D unresolved. Germline values: CDR1 SEHNR, CDR2 FQNEAQ (reference sequence). The CDR3 is 16 residues long. V was clipped by 3 bases and J by 2 bases, with 14 bases between them. The CDR3 loop reads CASSLGFRDTKNIQYF. The CDR3 DNA reads as TGTGCCAGCAGCTTGGGTTTTAGGGATACCAAAAACATTCAGTACTTC.

The table lists this clone with a count of one. The chain uses TRBV5-1 and TRBJ2-7; TRBD1 matches at 9 bases. The V and J ends lost 3 bases and 1 base, in that order; junction bases with no gene match: 2. CDR3 length equals 14 residues. The germline V gene encodes CDR1 SGHRS and CDR2 YFSETQ. In DNA form, the CDR3 reads TGCGCCAGCAGCTGGGGACAGGGATCCTACGAGCAGTACTTC. It codes for CASSWGQGSYEQYF. The complete variable domain, with remaining parts taken from reference TRBV5-1 and TRBJ2-7, reads KAGVTQTPRYLIKTRGQQVTLSCSPISGHRSVSWYQQTPGQGLQFLFEYFSETQRNKGNFPGRFSGRQFSNSRSEMNVSTLELGDSALYLCASSWGQGSYEQYFGPGTRLTVT.

The V and J genes are TRBV5-1 and TRBJ2-1; the D is unclear. The CDR3 spans 15 residues. Trimming stripped 0 bases from V and 4 bases from J, with 11 bases between. Looked up from germline, CDR1 is SGHRS and CDR2 is YFSETQ. In nucleotides, the CDR3 is TGCGCCAGCAGCTTGGCAGCCGGCCCTTACAATGAGCAGTTCTTC. It codes for CASSLAAGPYNEQFF.

This chain joins TRBV28 and TRBJ2-3, with TRBD1 identical over 10 bases. The V gene end was trimmed by 4 bases and the J gene end by 4 bases; junction bases not matched to a gene: 14. The V gene's germline CDR1 is MDHEN and CDR2 SYDVKM. This CDR3 spans 18 amino acids. The CDR3 loop reads CASSSPVTGTGVSDTQYF. CDR3 sequence (DNA): TGTGCCAGCAGTTCTCCTGTCACCGGGACAGGGGTATCAGATACGCAGTATTTT. The variable domain in full, completed from reference TRBV28 and TRBJ2-3, reads DVKVTQSSRYLVKRTGEKVFLECVQDMDHENMFWYRQDPGLGLRLIYFSYDVKMKEKGDIPEGYSVSREKKERFSLILESASTNQTSMYLCASSSPVTGTGVSDTQYFGPGTRLTVL.

This chain connects TRBV29-1 to TRBJ2-3, with 8 bases matching TRBD1. After removal of 2 bases from V and 5 bases from J, the junction contained 3 bases not matched to a gene. The CDR3 totals 13 residues. Germline CDR1 reads SQVTM; CDR2 reads ANQGSEA. CDR3 nucleotides: TGCAGCGTTGAACAGGGGGCCGGAGATACGCAGTATTTT. This codes for CSVEQGAGDTQYF.

The rearrangement uses TRBV27 and TRBJ2-1, with D possibly matching TRBD2 (5 bases). With 0 bases removed from V and 6 bases from J, the gap between germline ends came to 6 bases. The CDR3 runs 13 residues. Germline V gene lookup returns CDR1 MNHEY and CDR2 SMNVEV (reference sequence). CDR3 DNA: TGTGCCAGCAGTTTATCAGGGAGCAATGAGCAGTTCTTC. Protein: CASSLSGSNEQFF.

The rearrangement joins TRBV5-5 to TRBJ1-1; D is ambiguous. Trimming stripped 0 bases from V and 1 base from J, with 4 bases between. CDR1 SGHKS and CDR2 YYEKEE come from the germline V gene (reference sequence). The CDR3 extends over 13 amino acids. CDR3 nucleotides: TGTGCCAGCAGCTTGGCTGGGAACACTGAAGCTTTCTTT. It encodes CASSLAGNTEAFF.

The chain employs TRBV30 and TRBJ2-3; the D gene is possibly TRBD1 (5 bases). The CDR3 extends over 13 amino acids. CDR1 is GTSNPN and CDR2 is SVGIG in the germline V gene (reference sequence). CDR3 amino acids: CALDGTGADTQYF. DNA for the CDR3: TGTGCACTGGATGGTACTGGGGCGGATACGCAGTATTTT.

The CDR3 nucleotides read TGTGCAAGTCGCTTAGAGGTTGCGGGGGCTAGCGGGAAAAGTTATAGCACAGATACGCAGTATTTT. Encoded protein: CASRLEVAGASGKSYSTDTQYF. V usage is TRBV12-2 and J usage is TRBJ2-3; the table's TRBD2 call for D was not verified on the DNA. TRBV12-2 is a pseudogene. CDR3 length: 22 amino acids.

The chain links TRBV19 to TRBJ1-2; D is undetermined. Germline CDR1 LNHDA, CDR2 SQIVND (reference sequence). The CDR3 contains 15 residues. The germline V and J ends were trimmed by 4 bases and 2 bases, with 14 bases remaining between them. CDR3 in amino acids: CASSKETHINYGYTF. The DNA of the CDR3 is TGTGCCAGTAGTAAAGAGACACATATCAACTATGGCTACACCTTC.

CDR3 sequence: CASSLSPGLGGFGETQYF. The CDR3 DNA is TGTGCCAGCAGTTTATCTCCGGGACTAGGGGGGTTTGGGGAGACCCAGTACTTC. The rearrangement uses TRBV28 and TRBJ2-5, with 8 bases aligning to TRBD2. V lost 1 base to trimming and J lost 5 bases; unmatched junction nucleotides: 15. Germline lookup yields CDR1 MDHEN and CDR2 SYDVKM. The CDR3 has 18 residues.

The chain uses TRBV7-3 and TRBJ2-2; 10 nucleotides align to TRBD2. Germline loops: CDR1 SGHTA, CDR2 FQGTGA. The CDR3 loop spans 18 amino acids. V dropped 2 bases and J dropped 7; count of bases not matched to a gene: 13. The CDR3 spells CASSLQPAGGSLGGELFF. The DNA of the CDR3 is TGTGCCAGCAGCTTACAGCCAGCGGGAGGGAGTCTGGGCGGGGAGCTGTTTTTT.

The chain links TRBV11-1 to TRBJ2-3; 9 bases are shared with TRBD2. J gave up 6 bases and V 10 bases, and 8 bases lay outside the gene matches. CDR1 SGHAT and CDR2 FQDESV come from the germline V gene (reference sequence). CDR3 length: 13 amino acids. In DNA form, the CDR3 reads TGTGCCATCGTAGCGGGAGTGGGGGATACGCAGTATTTT. It translates to CAIVAGVGDTQYF.